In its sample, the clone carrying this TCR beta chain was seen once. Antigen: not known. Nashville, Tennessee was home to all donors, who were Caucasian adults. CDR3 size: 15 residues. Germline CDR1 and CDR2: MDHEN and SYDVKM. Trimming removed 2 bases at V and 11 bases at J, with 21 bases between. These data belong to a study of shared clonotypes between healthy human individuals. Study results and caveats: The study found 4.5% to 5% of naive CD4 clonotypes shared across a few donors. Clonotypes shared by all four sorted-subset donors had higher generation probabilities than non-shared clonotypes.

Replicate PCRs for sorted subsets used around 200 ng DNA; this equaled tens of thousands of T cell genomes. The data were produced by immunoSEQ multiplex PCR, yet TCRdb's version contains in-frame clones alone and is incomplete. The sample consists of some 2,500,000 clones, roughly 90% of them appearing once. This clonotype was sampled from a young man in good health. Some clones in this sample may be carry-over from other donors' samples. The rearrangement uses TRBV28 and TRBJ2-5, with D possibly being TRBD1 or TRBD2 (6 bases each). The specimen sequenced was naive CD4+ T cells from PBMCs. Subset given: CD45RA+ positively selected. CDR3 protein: CASSLGSFLRGEQYF. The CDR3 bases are TGTGCCAGCAGTTTAGGCAGCTTCTTAAGGGGGGAGCAGTACTTC.